Given below is one T cell receptor beta chain in context. The data were taken from a study of blood T cell repertoires in COVID-19. In the authors' workflow: Amplifying reference gene primers gave estimates of nucleated cell counts. The data were produced by immunoSEQ multiplex PCR, yet TCRdb's version contains in-frame clones alone and is incomplete. From that table come the V and J calls and clone size; the DNA was used to work out D and trimming. The table records a few hundred thousand clones, roughly nine tenths of them present only once. After removal of 0 bases from V and 3 bases from J, the junction contained 3 bases not matched to a gene. CDR1 is SNHLY, CDR2 FYNNEI, per germline. This CDR3 spans 15 amino acids.

The V call is TRBV2, the J call TRBJ2-3; the match to TRBD2 covers 7 bases. The receptor's source is a man younger than 35 who had recovered from COVID-19. Sequenced sample: peripheral blood. In DNA form, the CDR3 reads TGTGCCAGCAGTGAAGCCGGGGGAGGGACAGATACGCAGTATTTT. This gives the protein CASSEAGGGTDTQYF.